This T cell receptor beta chain emerged from a study of CD4 T cells in relation to SARS-CoV-2 and coronaviruses (dated by TCRdb to 2020 to 2022). For the wider study: In the ViraFEST assay, PBMCs were grown with antigen for around ten days, and TCR beta CDR3s were then sequenced to identify antigen-specific clonal expansions. Across all 12 patients in the convalescent cohort, the median age was roughly 40 years, with a range of about 20 to 80 years. Of the approximately twelve convalescent patients, 8 were male and 4 were female, and two of the subjects were Hispanic. Using patient-derived lymphoblastoid cell lines, the shared crossreactive spike epitopes were mapped to their HLA restriction. Memory CD4+ T cell crossreactivity between SARS-CoV-2 and common cold coronavirus spike proteins was assessed at the TCR clonotype level in the study. The Adaptive Biotechnologies TCR-sequencing kit was used to sequence samples from a few pre-COVID donors and the naive versus memory experiments, whereas other data were Illumina-based. A different TCR-beta assay, based on Illumina, was used to sequence expansion assays from other donors in the study.

This clone was recorded a few times. What this receptor recognizes is not known. Base quality data are lacking; no much larger clone is found one base away. CEF-cultured naive and memory CD4+ T cell DNA received survey-level immunoSEQ TCR-beta sequencing. The authors' analysis ran thus. During preprocessing, nonproductive sequences were discarded, as were any CDR3s that did not begin with C, did not end with F or W, or were shorter than 7 amino acids. Antigen-specific clonotypes were called with the MANAFEST web app on the basis of expansion relative to the reference and to other culture wells. A clone was considered positive if significant expansion relative to the reference culture was observed in 2 of 3 replicate wells at an FDR below 0.05. Positive clones also required significant expansion versus all other tandem wells and an odds ratio above 5. Cultured and uncultured naive and memory CD4+ repertoires were searched for previously identified spike- and CEF-reactive CDR3s. CDR3 homology was quantified as pairwise Levenshtein distance, calculated with the stringdist R package after three terminal residues were trimmed from each end. TCRdb holds this immuneACCESS table with in-frame rearrangements only. Some clones are missing; in checked studies, unresolved V genes explain under half, and the rest has no known cause. Clone size and V and J calls were adopted from that table, with D and trimming inferred from the DNA. The sample table shows 36,000 or so clones, and more than 60% are seen once. The leading ten clones occupy over 2.5% of the sample.

To separate naive from memory CD4+ T cells, cryopreserved PBMCs first underwent CD4 enrichment and then EasySep naive CD4+ T cell enrichment. Sorted naive or memory CD4+ T cells (roughly 9.5 x 10^4) were cultured 1:1 with T cell-depleted PBMCs and CEF peptides for approximately 9 days. In general, triplicate replicate wells were used for every peptide culture condition. Ficoll-Paque PLUS gradient centrifugation was used to isolate PBMCs from either whole blood or leukapheresis product. PBMCs were either cryopreserved at -140°C or used fresh in the expansion assay. The QIAamp Micro DNA Kit was used to extract genomic DNA from the CD4+ T cells. V is shortened by 5 bases, J by 0 bases, and the region joining them spans 8 bases. The CDR3 covers 14 residues, taking in both the cysteine and the phenylalanine. Only CDR3 DNA remains: 42 bases, in frame from the first base. The germline V gene yields MGHDK for CDR1 and SYGVNS for CDR2.

The paper as a whole reports these results and caveats: Small numbers of patients and of tested TCRs were a limitation of the study. Sequencing of naive versus memory cells indicated that the assay detects memory recall responses, not primary responses primed during culture. Crossreactivity analysis centred on spike protein, so crossreactivity against other viral proteins was not assessed. Significantly weaker SARS-CoV-2-driven expansion was shown by crossreactive clones than by monoreactive clones, consistent with antigenic imprinting. About 65% of donors had memory CD4+ clonotypes that crossrecognized SARS-CoV-2 and at least one common cold coronavirus spike. No donor contributed both pre-pandemic and post-infection samples, which limited tracing the source of pre-existing responses.

The clonotype was recovered from an adult with COVID-19. Sequenced sample: memory CD4+ T cells from PBMCs, cultured in vitro. This specimen's cell subset or site label, interpreted: memory (non-naive) CD4+ T cells. The V gene is TRBV25-1 and the J gene is TRBJ2-1; the D gene is unclear. In nucleotide form, the sequence is TGTGCCAGCAGTCGCGGAAGCTCCTACAATGAGCAGTTCTTC. Translated, this is CASSRGSSYNEQFF.